Listed below are T cell receptor beta chains from one sample, sequenced in a study of CD8+ T cells in alopecia areata. Some clones are missing from TCRdb's copy, which holds only in-frame ones; the method was immunoSEQ multiplex PCR. This repertoire shows about 190,000 clones, more than 55% found once; its top ten account for approximately 0.63%. The sequencing used CD4+ T cells sorted from blood, collected at week 4, from a patient treated with tofacitinib. All receptors derive from a human donor with alopecia areata. Both conserved end residues are part of each CDR3. The D gene is left open where the match is weak. Rows may omit the clone size; those that give it use once, few, many or a size class.

j_call v_call d_call clone_size cdr3_nt cdr3_aa
TRBJ2-2 TRBV18 TRBD1 few TGTGCCAGCTCACCACCGGGACAGGTGAACACCGGGGAGCTGTTTTTT CASSPPGQVNTGELFF
TRBJ2-6 TRBV7-2 TRBD1 . TGTGCCAGCAGCACCCGGGACAGGGTTTATGGGGCCAACGTCCTGACTTTC CASSTRDRVYGANVLTF
TRBJ1-1 TRBV5-1 TRBD1 . TGCGCCAGCAGCGGGTCCGGGACAGGGGCCATAGCCCCTGAAGCTTTCTTT CASSGSGTGAIAPEAFF
TRBJ1-5 TRBV7-2 . few TGTGCCAGCAGCTTACGGGGGGCGCGGGGCAATCAGCCCCAGCATTTT CASSLRGARGNQPQHF
TRBJ2-7 TRBV28 TRBD1 . TGTGCCAGCACTCACAGGGGGCGCAACGAGCAGTACTTC CASTHRGRNEQYF
TRBJ2-1 TRBV11-1 . . TGTGCCAGCAGCGATGGGAGTCTCGCCTACAATGAGCAGTTCTTC CASSDGSLAYNEQFF
TRBJ1-5 TRBV6-5 TRBD1 . TGTGCCAGCAGTCGAACCGGGACAGGGTATCAGCCCCAGCATTTT CASSRTGTGYQPQHF
TRBJ2-1 TRBV5-6 . once TGTGCCAGCAGATGGAGGGCCGAAGTCTACAATGAGCAGTTCTTC CASRWRAEVYNEQFF
TRBJ2-3 TRBV5-5 . . TGTGCCAGCAGCAGGACTGGAATGATTGAGTATACGCAGTATTTT CASSRTGMIEYTQYF
TRBJ1-1 TRBV29-1 . . TGCAGCGTTAATGGACAGACTGAAGCTTTCTTT CSVNGQTEAFF
TRBJ1-2 TRBV18 TRBD1 . TGTGCCAGCTCTCCGACAGGGGACAGTAACTATGGCTACACCTTC CASSPTGDSNYGYTF
TRBJ1-2 TRBV6-5 . . TGTGCCAGCTCCCTAGGAAGGGCAGGTGGCTACACCTTC CASSLGRAGGYTF
TRBJ2-3 TRBV10-3 TRBD2 . TGTGCTGCATCAGGGGTGCTAGCGGGAGGGCCGAGCACTTTTACGCAGTATTTT CAASGVLAGGPSTFTQYF
TRBJ2-1 TRBV29-1 . . TGCAGCGTTGGGGGATACAATGAGCAGTTCTTC CSVGGYNEQFF
TRBJ1-1 TRBV29-1 . . TGCAGCGTTGAGGGAGGTGCTGGGGGCATGAACACTGAAGCTTTCTTT CSVEGGAGGMNTEAFF
TRBJ2-7 TRBV4-3 . once TGCGCCAGCAGCGCGATCGGGGGCTCGGGCTGGGCGCAGTACTTC CASSAIGGSGWAQYF
TRBJ1-5 TRBV30 . . TGTGCCTGGAGTGAAGGGAGTAGCAATCAGCCCCAGCATTTT CAWSEGSSNQPQHF
TRBJ2-7 TRBV7-2 . . TGTGCCAGCAGCTTACGGGTTGGGAGGGACAGCCCCTACGAGCAGTACTTC CASSLRVGRDSPYEQYF
TRBJ2-1 TRBV7-3 TRBD2 . TGTGCCAGCAGCTCCGGGACTAGCATGTATGAGCAGTTCTTC CASSSGTSMYEQFF
TRBJ2-5 TRBV29-1 TRBD1 few TGCAGCGATCGACAGGGAACGGAGACCCAGTACTTC CSDRQGTETQYF
TRBJ1-2 TRBV29-1 . few TGCAGCGTTACGGGTGACAGGACCGGCTACACCTTC CSVTGDRTGYTF
TRBJ1-3 TRBV4-3 . many TGCGCCAGCAGCCAAGATCTGGGGTTCATTGGAAACACCATATATTTT CASSQDLGFIGNTIYF
TRBJ2-6 TRBV11-2 . few TGTGCCAGCAGCTTAACAGGAGGCTCTGGGGCCAACGTCCTGACTTTC CASSLTGGSGANVLTF
TRBJ2-7 TRBV5-1 . . TGCGCCAGCAGCCTAGGGACGGCGTTAGGGCACGAGCAGTACTTC CASSLGTALGHEQYF
TRBJ2-5 TRBV25-1 TRBD2 few TGTGCCAGCAGTGCTTACCGGCTAGCGGGAGGAGAGACCCAGTACTTC CASSAYRLAGGETQYF
TRBJ1-2 TRBV7-9 . . TGTGCCAGCAGCTTAGACAGGGTCGATGGCTACACCTTC CASSLDRVDGYTF